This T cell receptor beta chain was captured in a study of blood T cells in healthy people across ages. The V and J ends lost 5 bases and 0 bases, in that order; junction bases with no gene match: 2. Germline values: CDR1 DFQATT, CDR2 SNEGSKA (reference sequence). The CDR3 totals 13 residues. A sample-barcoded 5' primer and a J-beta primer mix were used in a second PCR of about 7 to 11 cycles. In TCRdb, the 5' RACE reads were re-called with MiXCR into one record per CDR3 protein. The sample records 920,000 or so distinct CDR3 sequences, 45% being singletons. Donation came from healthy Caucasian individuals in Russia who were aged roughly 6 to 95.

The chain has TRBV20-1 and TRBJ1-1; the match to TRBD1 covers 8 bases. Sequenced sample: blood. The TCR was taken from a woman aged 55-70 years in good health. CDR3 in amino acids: CSAPGGVNTEAFF. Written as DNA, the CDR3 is TGCAGTGCTCCAGGGGGCGTGAACACTGAAGCTTTCTTT.